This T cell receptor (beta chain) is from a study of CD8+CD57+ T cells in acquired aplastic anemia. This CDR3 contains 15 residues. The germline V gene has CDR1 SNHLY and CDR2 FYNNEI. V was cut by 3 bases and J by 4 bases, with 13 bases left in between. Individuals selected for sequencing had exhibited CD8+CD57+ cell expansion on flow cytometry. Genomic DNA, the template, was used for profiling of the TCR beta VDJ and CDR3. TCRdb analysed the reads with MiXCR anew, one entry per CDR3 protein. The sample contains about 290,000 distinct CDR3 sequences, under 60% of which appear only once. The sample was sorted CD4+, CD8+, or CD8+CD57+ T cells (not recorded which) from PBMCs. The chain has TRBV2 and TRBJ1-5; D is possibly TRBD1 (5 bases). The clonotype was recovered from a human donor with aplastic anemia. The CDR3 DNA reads TGTGCCAGCAGTGAGGGACTTTCGGAAAATCAGCCCCAGCATTTT. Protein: CASSEGLSENQPQHF.